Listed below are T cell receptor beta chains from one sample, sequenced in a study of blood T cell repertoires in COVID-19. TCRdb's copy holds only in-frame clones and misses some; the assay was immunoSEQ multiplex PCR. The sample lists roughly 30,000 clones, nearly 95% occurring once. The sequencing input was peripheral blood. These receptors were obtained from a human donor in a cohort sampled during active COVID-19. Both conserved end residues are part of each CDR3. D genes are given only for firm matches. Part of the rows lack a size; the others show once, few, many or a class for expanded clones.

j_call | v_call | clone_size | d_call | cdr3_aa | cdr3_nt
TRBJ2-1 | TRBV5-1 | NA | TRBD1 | CASSLLPGQPNNEQFF | TGCGCCAGCAGCTTGCTCCCGGGACAGCCAAACAATGAGCAGTTCTTC
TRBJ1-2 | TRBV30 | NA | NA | CAWRQGGGYTF | TGTGCCTGGAGGCAAGGAGGTGGCTACACCTTC
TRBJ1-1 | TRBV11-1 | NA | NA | CASSSQASTEAFF | TGTGCCAGCAGCTCCCAGGCGTCCACTGAAGCTTTCTTT
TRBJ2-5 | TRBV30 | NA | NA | CAWSVPVPGPETQYF | TGTGCCTGGAGTGTACCGGTCCCAGGCCCAGAGACCCAGTACTTC
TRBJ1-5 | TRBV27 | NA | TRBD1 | CASSLLGGSGQPQHF | TGTGCCAGCAGTTTATTAGGGGGCTCGGGACAGCCCCAGCATTTT
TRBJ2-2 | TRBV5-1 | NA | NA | CASSLAEAGELFF | TGCGCCAGCAGCTTAGCAGAGGCCGGGGAGCTGTTTTTT
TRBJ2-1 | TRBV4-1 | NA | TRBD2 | CASSQGLAGRAPSYNEQFF | TGCGCCAGCAGCCAAGGACTAGCGGGAAGGGCTCCCTCCTACAATGAGCAGTTCTTC
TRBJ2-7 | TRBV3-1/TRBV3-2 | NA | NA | CASSQAGSSYEQYF | TGTGCCAGCAGCCAAGCGGGATCCTCCTACGAGCAGTACTTC
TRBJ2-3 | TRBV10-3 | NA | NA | CAINSNRRGPSTDTQYF | TGTGCCATCAACTCAAATCGGAGGGGTCCGAGCACAGATACGCAGTATTTT
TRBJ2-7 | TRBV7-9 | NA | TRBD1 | CASSLVLGQGDAEQYF | TGTGCCAGCAGCTTAGTTCTAGGACAGGGGGATGCCGAGCAGTACTTC
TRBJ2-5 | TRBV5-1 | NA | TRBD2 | CASSLTSGGIQETQYF | TGCGCCAGCAGCTTGACTAGCGGGGGGATTCAAGAGACCCAGTACTTC
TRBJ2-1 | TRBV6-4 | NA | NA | CASSGGYNEQFF | TGTGCCAGCAGCGGGGGCTACAATGAGCAGTTCTTC
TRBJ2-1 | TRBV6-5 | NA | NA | CASSYDSYNEQFF | TGTGCCAGCAGTTACGACAGCTACAATGAGCAGTTCTTC
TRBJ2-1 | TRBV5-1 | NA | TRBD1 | CASSSTGTGESEQFF | TGCGCCAGCAGCTCGACCGGGACAGGGGAGAGTGAGCAGTTCTTC
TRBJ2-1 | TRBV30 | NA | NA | CAWTRTEYNEQFF | TGTGCCTGGACACGGACTGAATACAATGAGCAGTTCTTC
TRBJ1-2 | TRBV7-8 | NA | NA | CASSQETAIGGYTF | TGTGCCAGCAGCCAAGAGACAGCTATCGGCGGCTACACCTTC
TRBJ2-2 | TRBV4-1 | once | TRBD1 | CASSLQGITGELFF | TGCGCCAGCAGCCTACAGGGGATCACCGGGGAGCTGTTTTTT
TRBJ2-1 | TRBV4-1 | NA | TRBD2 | CASSQQASGYNEQFF | TGCGCCAGCAGCCAACAGGCTAGCGGATACAATGAGCAGTTCTTC
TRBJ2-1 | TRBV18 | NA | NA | CASSPLRSTDAEYNEQFF | TGTGCCAGCTCACCCCTGAGATCGACAGATGCAGAATACAATGAGCAGTTCTTC
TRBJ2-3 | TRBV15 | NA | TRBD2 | CATSRERSGAGGSTDTQYF | TGTGCCACCAGCAGAGAGCGATCAGGGGCGGGGGGAAGCACAGATACGCAGTATTTT
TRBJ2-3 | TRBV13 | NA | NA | CASSPGRDRQTPTDTQYF | TGTGCCAGCAGCCCCGGGAGGGACAGACAGACCCCCACAGATACGCAGTATTTT
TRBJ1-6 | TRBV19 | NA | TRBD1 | CASSIGDRESSPLHF | TGTGCCAGTAGTATTGGGGACAGGGAAAGTTCACCCCTCCACTTT
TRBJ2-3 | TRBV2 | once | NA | CASSRTTDTQYF | TGTGCCAGCAGTCGGACAACAGATACGCAGTATTTT
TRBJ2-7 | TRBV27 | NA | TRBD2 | CASGSIRGLDLHEQYF | TGTGCCAGCGGAAGCATTCGCGGACTAGATCTCCACGAGCAGTACTTC
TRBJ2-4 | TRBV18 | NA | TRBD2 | CASSPPVASGDLAKNIQYF | TGTGCCAGCTCACCCCCGGTGGCTAGCGGGGACCTAGCCAAAAACATTCAGTACTTC
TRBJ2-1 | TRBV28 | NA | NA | CASGISGPSSYNEQFF | TGTGCCAGCGGTATATCAGGGCCTAGCTCCTACAATGAGCAGTTCTTC
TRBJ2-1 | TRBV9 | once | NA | CASSVDGQGRQGPYNEQFF | TGTGCCAGCAGCGTAGATGGTCAGGGGCGCCAGGGGCCCTACAATGAGCAGTTCTTC
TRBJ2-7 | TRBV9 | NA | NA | CASSVASGLAYEQYF | TGTGCCAGCAGCGTAGCCTCAGGCCTCGCCTACGAGCAGTACTTC
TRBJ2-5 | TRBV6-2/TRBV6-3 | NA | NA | CASRSQGQETQYF | TGTGCCAGCCGTTCGCAGGGGCAAGAGACCCAGTACTTC
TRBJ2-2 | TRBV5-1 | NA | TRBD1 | CASSLVGVGTGDTGELFF | TGCGCCAGCAGCTTGGTTGGCGTTGGGACAGGGGACACCGGGGAGCTGTTTTTT
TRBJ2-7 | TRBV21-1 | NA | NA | CASSKPLGGGTYEQYF | TGTGCCAGCAGCAAACCCCTCGGCGGGGGGACCTACGAGCAGTACTTC
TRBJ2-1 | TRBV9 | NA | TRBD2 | CASSTSGRAVGNEQFF | TGTGCCAGCAGCACTAGCGGGAGGGCCGTTGGCAATGAGCAGTTCTTC
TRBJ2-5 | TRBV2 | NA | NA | CASSEPGRIEETQYF | TGTGCCAGCAGTGAACCCGGCAGGATCGAAGAGACCCAGTACTTC
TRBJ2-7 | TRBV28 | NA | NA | CASSLMSSYEQYF | TGTGCCAGCAGTCTTATGAGTTCCTACGAGCAGTACTTC
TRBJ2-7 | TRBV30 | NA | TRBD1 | CAWTGTGLHEQYF | TGTGCCTGGACGGGGACAGGGCTTCACGAGCAGTACTTC
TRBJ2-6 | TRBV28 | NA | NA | CAISRGSGANVLTF | TGTGCCATCAGCAGGGGCTCTGGGGCCAACGTCCTGACTTTC
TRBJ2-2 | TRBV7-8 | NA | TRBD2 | CASSLKGGGRATGELFF | TGTGCCAGCAGCTTAAAGGGAGGCGGGAGGGCCACCGGGGAGCTGTTTTTT
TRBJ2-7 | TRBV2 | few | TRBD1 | CASRGQGRTYEQYF | TGTGCCAGCAGGGGACAGGGTAGGACCTACGAGCAGTACTTC
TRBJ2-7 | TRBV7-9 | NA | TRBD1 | CASSPRTGPRQYF | TGTGCCAGCAGTCCGCGGACAGGGCCTCGGCAGTACTTC
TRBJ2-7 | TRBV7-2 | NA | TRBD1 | CASSMRQGGIYEQYF | TGTGCCAGCAGCATGAGACAGGGGGGAATCTACGAGCAGTACTTC
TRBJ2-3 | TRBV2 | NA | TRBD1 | CASRKGQGLTDTQYF | TGTGCCAGCAGAAAAGGACAGGGGTTAACAGATACGCAGTATTTT
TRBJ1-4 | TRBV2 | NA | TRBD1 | CASSEARTGGSREKLFF | TGTGCCAGCAGTGAAGCCCGGACAGGGGGTTCACGGGAAAAACTGTTTTTT
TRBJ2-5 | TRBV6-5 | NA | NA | CASSPLGGETQYF | TGTGCCAGCAGTCCACTGGGGGGTGAGACCCAGTACTTC
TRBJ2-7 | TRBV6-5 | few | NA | CASSSTEYYEQYF | TGTGCCAGCAGTTCGACGGAGTACTACGAGCAGTACTTC
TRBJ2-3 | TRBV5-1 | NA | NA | CASSSQGGDTQYF | TGCGCCAGCAGCTCTCAGGGGGGAGATACGCAGTATTTT
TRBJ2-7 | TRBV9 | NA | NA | CASSVAPHSNPTYEQYF | TGTGCCAGCAGCGTAGCCCCCCACTCTAACCCAACCTACGAGCAGTACTTC
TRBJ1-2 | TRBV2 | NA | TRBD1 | CASSQGQVTNYGYTF | TGTGCCAGCAGTCAGGGACAGGTGACTAACTATGGCTACACCTTC
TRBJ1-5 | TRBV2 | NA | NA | CASKNGLSGQPQHF | TGTGCCAGCAAGAACGGACTATCGGGCCAGCCCCAGCATTTT
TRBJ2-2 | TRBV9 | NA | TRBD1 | CASSVTGANRELFF | TGTGCCAGCAGCGTGACAGGGGCCAACCGGGAGCTGTTTTTT
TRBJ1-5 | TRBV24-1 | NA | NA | CATIKQGWPQHF | TGTGCCACCATAAAACAGGGTTGGCCCCAGCATTTT
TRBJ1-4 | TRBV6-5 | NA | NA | CASSPVPGEKLFF | TGTGCCAGCAGTCCCGTCCCGGGTGAAAAACTGTTTTTT
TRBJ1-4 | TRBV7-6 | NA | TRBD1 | CASSSPRQGTVKLFF | TGTGCCAGCAGTTCCCCTAGACAGGGTACCGTAAAACTGTTTTTT
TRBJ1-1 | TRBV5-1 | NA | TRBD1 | CASTKTGDRGTEAFF | TGCGCCAGCACCAAAACAGGGGACCGGGGCACTGAAGCTTTCTTT
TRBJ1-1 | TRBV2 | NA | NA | CASSSLTANTEAFF | TGTGCCAGCAGTAGCCTAACTGCGAACACTGAAGCTTTCTTT
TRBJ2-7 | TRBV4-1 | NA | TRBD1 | CASSHAGQGNYEQYF | TGCGCCAGCAGCCACGCGGGACAGGGAAACTACGAGCAGTACTTC
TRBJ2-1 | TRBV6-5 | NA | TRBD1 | CASSSYRDRAYNEQFF | TGTGCCAGCAGTTCTTACCGGGACAGAGCTTACAATGAGCAGTTCTTC
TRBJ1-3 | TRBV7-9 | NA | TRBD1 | CASSSWRTGTSISGNTIYF | TGTGCCAGCAGCTCCTGGCGGACAGGGACCTCGATATCTGGAAACACCATATATTTT